What follows describes a single TCR beta chain. PCR involved 60 Vbeta and 13 Jbeta primers. Sequencing was performed with immunoSEQ multiplex PCR; in TCRdb, only in-frame clones are kept and a portion is missing. The repertoire holds about 140,000 clones, about 80% seen once, with about 5% in the top ten. CDR1 is SEHNR, CDR2 FQNEAQ, per germline (reference sequence). The CDR3 runs 13 residues. Trimming cost V 6 bases and J 1 base, with 9 bases left between them. These data belong to a study of cytomegalovirus exposure and HLA in healthy donors. The wider study: Roughly 85 million unique TCRs from HLA-typed donors were held in an early release of data.

The sequenced material came from PBMCs. This TCR came from a male donor in good health and CMV-seronegative. This rearrangement joins TRBV7-9 to TRBJ1-1; D unresolved. Written as DNA, the CDR3 is TGTGCCAGCAGGTTTCGGGAGAACACTGAAGCTTTCTTT. It is translated as CASRFRENTEAFF.